The 14 T cell receptor beta chains listed next were all sequenced from one sample in a study of Ad26.COV2.S vaccination and SARS-CoV-2 variants. Only in-frame clones appear in the TCRdb table, and some are missing; sequencing was by immunoSEQ multiplex PCR. The sample holds around 350,000 clones, approximately 90% seen once. Here the sequenced sample was peripheral blood, taken after recovery from COVID-19. The receptor source for this set is a human donor who had recovered from COVID-19.

The V and J genes are TRBV6-5 and TRBJ1-2; TRBD1 is a possible D gene (6 bases). Trimming removed 9 bases from V and 4 bases from J, with 15 bases in between. Germline V CDR1 and CDR2: MNHEY, SVGAGI. The CDR3 is 13 amino acids. The CDR3 sequence: CARNVRGFYGYTF. CDR3 nucleotide sequence: TGTGCCAGGAATGTCAGGGGTTTCTATGGCTACACCTTC.

This clone came up once. The chain recombines TRBV6-5 with TRBJ1-3; D remains ambiguous. Germline CDR1 and CDR2: MNHEY and SVGAGI. This CDR3 contains 13 residues. V was pared by 10 bases and J by 3 bases, with 13 bases between. CDR3 bases: TGTGCCATAACGACAATAAATGGAAACACCATATATTTT. This encodes CAITTINGNTIYF.

The CDR3 loop reads CASSLGRGQGINYGYTF. In nucleotides, the CDR3 is TGTGCCAGCAGCTTAGGCCGAGGACAGGGGATCAACTATGGCTACACCTTC. The chain combines TRBV13 with TRBJ1-2; TRBD1 matches at 9 bases. CDR3 length: 17 residues. Germline CDR1 PRHDT, CDR2 FYEKMQ (reference sequence). J gave up 2 bases and V 0 bases, and 7 bases lay outside the gene matches. Drawing the rest from reference TRBV13 and TRBJ1-2, the complete variable domain is AAGVIQSPRHLIKEKRETATLKCYPIPRHDTVYWYQQGPGQDPQFLISFYEKMQSDKGSIPDRFSAQQFSDYHSELNMSSLELGDSALYFCASSLGRGQGINYGYTFGSGTRLTVV.

Turning to this clone: This sample includes further DNA sequences coding for the same CDR3. This chain links TRBV12-3 or TRBV12-4 with TRBJ1-2; D is unclear. Trimming pared 4 bases from V and 2 bases from J, leaving 2 bases between. This CDR3 is built from 11 residues. The CDR3 coding sequence is TGTGCCAGCAGTTCCAACTATGGCTACACCTTC. Encoded protein: CASSSNYGYTF.

This clone was found once. Other DNA sequences in the same sample also yield this CDR3. The chain carries TRBV29-1 and TRBJ1-1, with unresolved D. Germline-derived CDR1 and CDR2 are SQVTM and ANQGSEA. V was clipped by 3 bases and J by 1 base, with 3 bases between them. The CDR3 is 11 residues long. CDR3 residues: CSVEGNTEAFF. CDR3 nucleotide sequence: TGCAGCGTTGAGGGGAACACTGAAGCTTTCTTT.

The count of this clone is one. The CDR3 DNA reads TGTGCCAGCAGTGAATTGGGAGGGGCGAGCAATCAGCCCCAGCATTTT. Amino acid sequence: CASSELGGASNQPQHF. This chain connects TRBV2 to TRBJ1-5, with D possibly TRBD1 on 5 matching bases. The CDR3 consists of 16 residues. V was clipped by 2 bases and J by 1 base, with 12 bases between them. CDR1 SNHLY and CDR2 FYNNEI come from the germline V gene.

J is TRBJ2-1 and V is TRBV5-1; 9 bases match TRBD2. From germline, CDR1 is SGHRS and CDR2 YFSETQ. J was trimmed by 1 base and V by 2 bases; bases with no gene match: 1. This CDR3 contains 15 residues. CDR3 nucleotides: TGCGCCAGCAGCTTTCTAGCGGGGTCCTACAATGAGCAGTTCTTC. Protein sequence: CASSFLAGSYNEQFF.

This rearrangement joins TRBV6-5 to TRBJ2-4, with 8 nucleotides matching TRBD1. Germline CDR1 reads MNHEY; CDR2 reads SVGAGI. The CDR3 has 15 residues. Trimming removed 6 bases from V and 1 base from J; junction bases left unmatched: 5. The CDR3 here is CASSSRQGAKNIQYF. The CDR3 DNA reads as TGTGCCAGCAGCTCGAGACAGGGGGCCAAAAACATTCAGTACTTC.

The chain recombines TRBV7-9 with TRBJ1-1; 9 bases agree with TRBD1. The V gene's germline CDR1 is SEHNR and CDR2 FQNEAQ (reference sequence). Trimming at V came to 5 bases and at J to 4 bases, leaving 11 bases not matched to a gene. This CDR3 contains 16 residues. The CDR3 here is CASSPRQGGKSTEAFF. The CDR3 DNA is TGTGCCAGCAGCCCAAGACAGGGGGGGAAGAGCACTGAAGCTTTCTTT. The whole variable domain, filled in from reference TRBV7-9 and TRBJ1-1, reads DTGVSQNPRHKITKRGQNVTFRCDPISEHNRLYWYRQTLGQGPEFLTYFQNEAQLEKSRLLSDRFSAERPKGSFSTLEIQRTEQGDSAMYLCASSPRQGGKSTEAFFGQGTRLTVV.

The rearrangement links TRBV5-1 to TRBJ1-1; no reliable D call. Trimming shortened V by 0 bases and J by 8 bases, and 17 bases separated the two germline ends. The CDR3 covers 15 residues. Germline CDR1 and CDR2: SGHRS and YFSETQ. CDR3 DNA: TGCGCCAGCAGCTTGGAAGGGTTGGTGAGGTTCGAAGCTTTCTTT. Translation: CASSLEGLVRFEAFF.

The rearrangement joins TRBV6-5 to TRBJ1-4; TRBD1 might be the D (5 bases). CDR3 length: 16 residues. The V end lost 1 base, the J end lost 6 bases, and 15 bases lay between the germline ends. CDR1 MNHEY and CDR2 SVGAGI come from the germline V gene. In nucleotides, the CDR3 is TGTGCCAGCAGTTACTGGGGGGTAGTAAGGGATGAAAAACTGTTTTTT. Its protein is CASSYWGVVRDEKLFF.

The V and J genes are TRBV13 and TRBJ2-7, with 12 nucleotides matching TRBD2. Per the germline V gene, CDR1 is PRHDT and CDR2 is FYEKMQ (reference sequence). V dropped 2 bases and J dropped 5; count of bases not matched to a gene: 4. The CDR3 loop spans 15 amino acids. The CDR3 DNA follows: TGTGCCAGCAGCTTATGGACTAGCGGGGCAGACGAGCAGTACTTC. It specifies CASSLWTSGADEQYF. Filled out from reference TRBV13 and TRBJ2-7, the complete variable domain reads AAGVIQSPRHLIKEKRETATLKCYPIPRHDTVYWYQQGPGQDPQFLISFYEKMQSDKGSIPDRFSAQQFSDYHSELNMSSLELGDSALYFCASSLWTSGADEQYFGPGTRLTVT.

The CDR3: CASSEMGDTEAFF. CDR3 DNA: TGTGCCAGCAGTGAAATGGGGGACACTGAAGCTTTCTTT. The chain recombines TRBV2 with TRBJ1-1, with D possibly being TRBD1 (5 bases). Germline CDR1 and CDR2: SNHLY and FYNNEI. Trimming removed 2 bases at V and 3 bases at J, with 7 bases between. This CDR3 comprises 13 residues.

With respect to this clone: The identical CDR3 is also encoded by other nucleotide sequences in the sample. The rearrangement uses TRBV5-1 and TRBJ2-7, with a tentative D call TRBD2 (5 bases). The germline CDR1 and CDR2 sequences are SGHRS and YFSETQ. Trimming stripped 0 bases from V and 7 bases from J, with 5 bases between. The CDR3 spans 11 residues. CDR3 in amino acids: CASSLGGEQYF. In nucleotides, the CDR3 is TGCGCCAGCAGCTTGGGAGGGGAGCAGTACTTC.